What follows are 8 T cell receptor beta chains derived from one specimen sequenced in a study of T cells in Graves' hyperthyroidism and ophthalmopathy. Amplified regions were TCR beta CDR3 sequences from RNA transcripts. The primer set for the first-round RT-PCR of the TCR CDR3 was HTBI. MiXCR was run by TCRdb on the multiplex PCR reads, yielding one entry per CDR3 protein. The sample lists about 610,000 distinct CDR3 sequences; roughly 50% were seen once. The sample was peripheral blood or thyroid tissue (not recorded which). The receptors were sampled from a woman younger than 35 with Graves' hyperthyroidism.

The rearrangement joins TRBV7-2 to TRBJ1-3, with D perhaps TRBD1 (5 bases). Per the germline V gene, CDR1 is SGHTA and CDR2 is FQGNSA. Trimming cost V 1 base and J 5 bases, with 12 bases left between them. This CDR3 comprises 15 residues. CDR3 sequence (DNA): TGTGCCAGCAGCTTAGTTCGGGGCTTTCGAAACACCATATATTTT. Protein sequence: CASSLVRGFRNTIYF.

This clonotype has at least ten counts. The rearrangement uses TRBV4-1 and TRBJ1-5, with a tentative D call TRBD1 (6 bases). Germline values: CDR1 MGHRA, CDR2 YSYEKL. The CDR3 sequence is 17 residues long. Trimming pared 5 bases from V and 1 base from J, leaving 18 bases between. Here the CDR3 DNA reads TGCGCCAGCAGCACCCCCGGGGGGGCACTAAGCAATCAGCCCCAGCATTTT. It yields the protein CASSTPGGALSNQPQHF.

The chain carries TRBV29-1 and TRBJ1-2; D ambiguous. Germline V lookup: CDR1 SQVTM, CDR2 ANQGSEA. Trimming removed 1 base at V and 14 bases at J, with 8 bases between. The CDR3 has 9 amino acids. CDR3 residues: CSVEVDYTF. In DNA, the CDR3 is TGCAGCGTTGAAGTGGACTATACCTTC. Full variable domain (remainder filled in from reference TRBV29-1 and TRBJ1-2): SAVISQKPSRDICQRGTSLTIQCQVDSQVTMMFWYRQQPGQSLTLIATANQGSEATYESGFVIDKFPISRPNLTFSTLTVSNMSPEDSSIYLCSVEVDYTFGSGTRLTVV.

V and J are TRBV10-3 and TRBJ2-7; D perhaps matches TRBD1 (7 bases). Between the trimmed V and J ends, which lost 6 bases and 5 bases, there was a span of 14 bases. There are 13 residues in the CDR3. Germline CDR1 and CDR2: ENHRY and SYGVKD. CDR3 nucleotide sequence: TGTGCCATCAGCGCGGGACAGCTGGACGAGCAGTACTTC. Translating it yields CAISAGQLDEQYF.

The sample holds many counts of this clonotype. V usage is TRBV5-1 and J usage is TRBJ2-7; a weak D match, TRBD1 (6 bases). Germline V gene data show CDR1 as SGHRS and CDR2 as YFSETQ. The CDR3 is 14 residues long. Trimming pared 0 bases from V and 3 bases from J, leaving 10 bases between. This chain's CDR3 is CASSLGTANYEQYF. CDR3 nucleotide sequence: TGCGCCAGCAGCTTGGGGACAGCTAACTACGAGCAGTACTTC.

The sample holds many counts of this clonotype. The V and J genes are TRBV12-3 or TRBV12-4 and TRBJ2-5; no definite D call. V lost 4 bases, J lost 2 bases, and 14 bases lay in between. The CDR3 length is 15 residues. CDR3 amino acids: CASSSLRSKQETQYF. The CDR3 DNA follows: TGTGCCAGCAGTTCTCTCCGGTCAAAACAAGAGACCCAGTACTTC.

The V gene is TRBV7-6, the J gene TRBJ2-3; no definite D call. The V end was cut by 6 bases, the J end by 4 bases, with 11 bases between. Germline values: CDR1 SGHVS, CDR2 FNYEAQ. The CDR3 has 13 amino acids. The CDR3 DNA is TGTGCCAGCAGTCTAGGGCTCTCAGATACGCAGTATTTT. Encoded protein: CASSLGLSDTQYF.

This rearrangement joins TRBV7-2 to TRBJ2-2; the match to TRBD2 covers 14 bases. This CDR3 comprises 14 residues. Per germline, CDR1 SGHTA and CDR2 FQGNSA. The V gene end was trimmed by 11 bases and the J gene end by 9 bases; junction bases not matched to a gene: 8. The CDR3 DNA reads as TGTGCCGGTTCGACTAGCGGGAGGGCCTGGGAGCTGTTTTTT. Translating gives CAGSTSGRAWELFF.